This entry describes one T cell receptor beta chain. It lacks a known antigen. Base qualities are not recorded, but no much larger clone differs from it by a single base. CD8 naive samples were CD45RO-negative cells positively selected for CCR7, giving a CD45RA+CCR7+ population that excluded TemRA cells. Healthy HIV-negative adults with no recently reported acute infections or vaccinations were included as donors. Every donor was a Caucasian adult living in Nashville, Tennessee, USA. Blood was obtained by leukapheresis, after which PBMCs were separated by Ficoll-Histopaque density gradient centrifugation and cryopreserved in liquid nitrogen vapor phase. Analytical flow cytometry was used to check the purity and quantity of each magnetically sorted T cell population. Each sorted fraction had its genomic DNA isolated and then quantified by UV absorbance on a Nanodrop 2000c. The V end loses 3 bases and the J end loses 3 bases, and a stretch of 7 bases separates them. CDR1 is given as SGDLS and CDR2 as YYNGEE, both from the germline V gene. From cysteine to phenylalanine, the CDR3 is 13 amino acids long. The only DNA kept is the CDR3, 39 bases in frame from the first base.

TCR CDR3 regions were amplified from genomic DNA by multiplex PCR using the deep immunoSEQ assay. For each cell subset, the extracted genomic DNA was distributed evenly across all wells of several immunoSEQ 96-well plates, and each plate served as one replicate. For sorted subsets, around 200 ng genomic DNA, equal to about 30,000 T cell genomes, was loaded into each replicate PCR. Purified libraries were measured with a Qubit 3.0 fluorometer, size-checked on a Bioanalyzer 2100, and measured again with the KAPA Library Quantification kit. A separate single-read 150-cycle Illumina NextSeq 550 flow cell was used to sequence each immunoSEQ 96-well plate. The paper's data handling went like this. Because the immunoSEQ output included only junctional sequences and no quality scores, the filtering could not be the same as the filtering used for full-length reads. Sequences were annotated with PyIR, a Python wrapper for IgBLAST v1.9, and V/J genes and CDR3 were assigned using IMGT germline references. Any read was removed if the V/J assignment was weak (E-value above 1e-6), the CDR3 was missing, or the read contained stop codons, out-of-frame junctions, or ambiguous translated residues. V3J clonotypes were defined by identical inferred V gene, J gene, and CDR3 amino acid sequence. Percentage overlap between repertoires was computed as shared unique clonotypes divided by the size of the smaller repertoire. Three approaches were used to assess repertoire richness: RTK rarefaction, the Chao1 estimator, and Recon v2.1 estimates of unobserved clonotypes. For all TCRbeta clonotypes obtained by the gDNA method from a few donors, generation probabilities were computed with OLGA. The table was pulled from immuneACCESS by TCRdb, which kept in-frame rearrangements only. Such tables lose some clones; where checked, under half of the loss comes from unresolved V genes, and the rest has no known cause. V, J and clone size are taken as reported in that table, and D and trimming were inferred from the DNA itself. In this sample the table shows about 2.1 million clones, around 93% of which occur a single time. The ten largest make up 1.5% to 2% of the sample.

These data belong to a study of shared clonotypes between healthy human individuals (dated by TCRdb to 2018 to 2021). Concerning the study at large: The cohort included three men and a couple of women between 18 and 49 years of age. For each donor, three plates each were used for CD4 naive and CD4 memory, two plates were used for CD8 naive, and one plate was used for CD8 memory. Blood TCR repertoires of five healthy adults were deeply sequenced to estimate repertoire size and the extent of clonotype sharing between individuals. Different laboratories and diverse techniques were used to prepare libraries and sequence TCR repertoires, to increase sequencing depth and limit assay-specific biases. Between about 0.85 and 8.9 billion PBMCs per donor were obtained by leukapheresis.

The study at large found these results: Larger estimated clonotype richness was generally found for naive subsets than for memory subsets. Pairwise subsampling indicated that sequencing depth was expected to affect the degree of clonotype sharing among donors. About 5% of naive CD4, 3.5% of naive CD8, roughly 2.4% of memory CD4, and 0.35% to 0.5% of memory CD8 clonotypes were shared across several donors. The genetic and exposure-history diversity represented was limited by the small number of donors. Higher generation probabilities were observed for clonotypes shared by all four sorted-subset donors than for non-shared clonotypes. Incomplete sequencing was indicated by rarefaction of sorted-subset datasets, despite the large sequencing depth. Only blood was sampled, and tissue TCR repertoires likely differ from those in blood.

The receptor comes from a man aged 18-30 years in good health. Some clones in this sample may be carry-over from other donors' samples. Sequenced sample: naive CD8+ T cells from PBMCs. What the cell subset or site label conveys for this sample: CD45RA+CCR7+. The receptor chain draws on TRBV9 and TRBJ1-5, with the D gene too uncertain to name. The nucleotides are TGTGCCAGCAGCGACAGTGACAATCAGCCCCAGCATTTT. This sequence encodes CASSDSDNQPQHF.